The 29 T cell receptor beta chains below all came from one sample that was sequenced in a study of blood T cells in healthy people across ages. Primers used in a second PCR of about 6 to 11 cycles were a sample-barcoded 5' primer and a J-beta primer mix. MiXCR was run by TCRdb on the 5' RACE reads, yielding one entry per CDR3 protein. Of about 1.6 million distinct CDR3 sequences listed, around 36% were seen once; the top ten hold around 11%. The sample was blood. These receptor sequences come from a woman under 40 in good health.

V usage is TRBV20-1 and J usage is TRBJ1-5, with TRBD1 matching 9 bases. Looked up from germline, CDR1 is DFQATT and CDR2 is SNEGSKA (reference sequence). The trim removed 1 base at V and 0 bases at J, leaving 10 bases unmatched. This CDR3 is 18 amino acids long. CDR3 amino acids: CSARGLRQGENSNQPQHF. The CDR3 nucleotides are TGCAGTGCTAGAGGATTGAGACAGGGGGAGAATAGCAATCAGCCCCAGCATTTT.

The V and J genes are TRBV5-5 and TRBJ2-5; no clear D. With 4 bases removed from V and 5 bases from J, the gap between germline ends came to 12 bases. The CDR3 sequence is 13 residues long. The germline CDR1 and CDR2 sequences are SGHKS and YYEKEE (reference sequence). CDR3 in DNA: TGTGCCAGCAGCACACTCCCAGCGGAGACCCAGTACTTC. Its protein is CASSTLPAETQYF.

This rearrangement joins TRBV4-1 to TRBJ1-2; 7 nucleotides match TRBD1. V lost 2 bases and J lost 5; bases outside the gene matches: 14. The CDR3 is 17 residues long. Germline V gene sequence: CDR1 MGHRA, CDR2 YSYEKL. The CDR3 spells CASSQYTLGQADYGYTF. The CDR3 region has the DNA TGCGCCAGCAGCCAATACACCCTAGGACAGGCCGATTATGGCTACACCTTC.

This clonotype came up a few times. V usage is TRBV6-1 and J usage is TRBJ2-3; D possibly corresponds to TRBD2 (7 bases). The CDR3 runs 15 residues. The germline V gene encodes CDR1 MNHNS and CDR2 SASEGT. The ends were cut back, 6 bases at V and 6 bases at J, with 19 bases in the middle. CDR3 sequence reads: CASRGGGGAFDTQYF. CDR3 DNA: TGTGCCAGCAGGGGCGGAGGGGGGGCATTTGATACGCAGTATTTT.

Here the CDR3 DNA reads TGCAGTGCGAACGGACAGGGAAATAAGTACACTGAAGCTTTCTTT. Translating it yields CSANGQGNKYTEAFF. The chain uses TRBV20-1 and TRBJ1-1; 8 bases match TRBD1. The CDR3 has 15 amino acids. Per germline, CDR1 DFQATT and CDR2 SNEGSKA (reference sequence). V was clipped by 6 bases and J by 3 bases; unmatched bases: 12.

This rearrangement joins TRBV20-1 to TRBJ2-1; D is possibly TRBD2 (6 bases). In germline, CDR1 is DFQATT, CDR2 SNEGSKA (reference sequence). With 1 base removed from V and 1 base from J, the gap between germline ends came to 17 bases. The CDR3 has 17 residues. DNA of the CDR3: TGCAGTGCTAGAGTCTTAAAATCCGGGACTTCCTACAATGAGCAGTTCTTC. Its translation: CSARVLKSGTSYNEQFF.

CDR3 loop: CASSQRTGNGYTF. The CDR3 coding sequence is TGTGCCAGCAGCCAAAGGACAGGGAATGGCTACACCTTC. This rearrangement joins TRBV27 to TRBJ1-2; 8 positions agree with TRBD1. The germline gives CDR1 MNHEY, CDR2 SMNVEV (reference sequence). The CDR3 covers 13 residues. The ends lost 6 bases at V and 6 bases at J; junction bases unmatched: 6.

This clonotype was counted between two and nine times. J is TRBJ2-7 and V is TRBV7-9, with 14 nucleotides matching TRBD2. Germline V gene data show CDR1 as SEHNR and CDR2 as FQNEAQ (reference sequence). CDR3 length: 16 residues. V shed 5 bases and J 1 base; nucleotides not matched to a gene: 4. The CDR3 loop reads CASSPWTSGRSYEQYF. CDR3 DNA sequence: TGTGCCAGCAGCCCCTGGACTAGCGGGAGGTCCTACGAGCAGTACTTC.

V is TRBV27 and J is TRBJ1-5; maybe TRBD1 (5 bases). V was pared by 0 bases and J by 5 bases, with 11 bases between. Germline V gives CDR1 MNHEY, CDR2 SMNVEV (reference sequence). The CDR3 has 15 residues. CDR3 region: CASSLSEGVDQPQHF. The CDR3 DNA is TGTGCCAGCAGTTTATCGGAAGGGGTCGATCAGCCCCAGCATTTT.

This chain uses TRBV11-2 with TRBJ2-1; D is perhaps TRBD1 or TRBD2 (6 bases each). CDR1 is SGHAT and CDR2 is FQNNGV in the germline V gene. The CDR3 extends over 21 amino acids. The V end was cut by 7 bases, the J end by 0 bases, with 31 bases between. CDR3 DNA sequence: TGTGCCAGCACCCAAGGACAGATAGGGGTCCGGCGGGATTACTCCTACAATGAGCAGTTCTTC. It codes for CASTQGQIGVRRDYSYNEQFF.

Note on this clonotype: One end of the junction does not line up with germline, which may come from a read error. The rearrangement uses TRBV27 and TRBJ2-3, with 9 bases aligning to TRBD2. Looked up from germline, CDR1 is MNHEY and CDR2 is SMNVEV (reference sequence). This CDR3 has 15 amino acids. CDR3 in amino acids: CAGSSQREVTDTQYF. The CDR3 DNA sequence: TGTGCCGGCAGTTCCCAGCGGGAGGTGACAGATACGCAGTATTTT.

This clonotype was counted only a few times. This chain uses TRBV20-1 with TRBJ2-1, with D tentatively TRBD2 (6 bases). Trimming left V 0 bases short and J 2 bases short, with 17 bases between. CDR1 and CDR2 from the germline V gene are DFQATT and SNEGSKA (reference sequence). This CDR3 comprises 17 residues. The DNA for the CDR3 is TGCAGTGCTAGAGAGATCGGCGGGACGTTAACCTACAATGAGCAGTTCTTC. Protein sequence: CSAREIGGTLTYNEQFF.

This clonotype appeared a few times. The genes are TRBV20-1 and TRBJ2-1, with D tentatively TRBD2 (6 bases). The CDR3 is 17 amino acids. Germline loops: CDR1 DFQATT, CDR2 SNEGSKA (reference sequence). The V end was cut by 3 bases, the J end by 4 bases, with 22 bases between. CDR3 region: CSASRGGGGAGYNEQFF. CDR3 sequence (DNA): TGCAGTGCTAGTCGGGGCGGTGGAGGGGCTGGGTACAATGAGCAGTTCTTC.

This clonotype was found many times. Germline and junction disagree at one end, which may indicate a read error. The gene calls are TRBV28 and TRBJ2-7; D is unresolved. From germline, CDR1 is MDHEN and CDR2 SYDVKM. There are 12 residues in the CDR3. The CDR3 DNA follows: TGCGCCAGCACCGGTAGCTCCTACGAGCAGTACTTC. It specifies CASTGSSYEQYF.

The table lists this clonotype with a few counts. The chain couples TRBV2 to TRBJ2-7; no reliable D call. The better agreement between TRBJ2-5 and the DNA end casts doubt on the J call. The V gene's germline CDR1 is SNHLY and CDR2 FYNNEI. CDR3 size: 14 residues. Written as DNA, the CDR3 is TGTGCCAGCACTTACAGAATTTGGAAAGGGACCCAGTACTTC. It yields the protein CASTYRIWKGTQYF.

This clonotype was seen more than once but under ten times. The chain is built from TRBV12-3 or TRBV12-4 and TRBJ2-4; D assignment may be TRBD1 or TRBD2 (5 bases each). V lost 7 bases, J lost 3 bases, and 16 bases lay in between. The CDR3 totals 15 residues. The CDR3 DNA sequence: TGTGCCAGCACCATAGGTCGGGGCCTCAAAAACATTCAGTACTTC. Its translation: CASTIGRGLKNIQYF.

This clonotype was counted at least ten times. The chain employs TRBV10-3 and TRBJ2-3; 7 positions match TRBD1. The V and J ends lost 3 bases and 0 bases, in that order; junction bases with no gene match: 12. This CDR3 is built from 18 residues. From germline, CDR1 is ENHRY and CDR2 SYGVKD. CDR3 DNA sequence: TGTGCCATCAGTGAACCGAGCTTGGGACAGCCTAGCACAGATACGCAGTATTTT. Its protein is CAISEPSLGQPSTDTQYF.

This clonotype was detected a few times. This chain uses TRBV7-2 with TRBJ1-6; D unclear. CDR1 is SGHTA and CDR2 is FQGNSA in the germline V gene. V shed 1 base and J shed 0 bases, with 10 bases lying between them. This CDR3 contains 17 residues. The CDR3 protein is CASSLGPVSSYNSPLHF. The CDR3 bases are TGTGCCAGCAGCTTAGGGCCGGTTAGCTCCTATAATTCACCCCTCCACTTT.

This chain joins TRBV20-1 and TRBJ2-2; D possibly corresponds to TRBD2 (5 bases). Trimming pared 2 bases from V and 7 bases from J, leaving 20 bases between. Germline CDR1 and CDR2: DFQATT and SNEGSKA (reference sequence). The CDR3 is 16 residues long. The CDR3 DNA reads TGCAGTGCTAGAATTGGCCCATCAAGGACTGGCGGGGAGCTGTTTTTT. Translating gives CSARIGPSRTGGELFF.

The chain links TRBV3-1 to TRBJ1-2, with D possibly matching TRBD1 (5 bases). The CDR3 is 13 residues long. Trimming removed 1 base from V and 8 bases from J, with 11 bases in between. Germline V gene lookup returns CDR1 LGHDT and CDR2 YNNKEL (reference sequence). The CDR3 region has the DNA TGTGCCAGCAGCCAAGTCGGGCGGGGGGGCTACACCTTC. Amino acid sequence: CASSQVGRGGYTF.

This clonotype came up a few times. This sequence joins TRBV4-1 and TRBJ1-2; D is uncertain. CDR1 is MGHRA and CDR2 is YSYEKL in the germline V gene. Trimming cost V 1 base and J 8 bases, with 17 bases left between them. The CDR3 covers 15 residues. The DNA of the CDR3 is TGCGCCAGCAGCCAAGGGAGGGCCCTCACGGACGGCTACACCTTC. Translation gives CASSQGRALTDGYTF.

The chain employs TRBV20-1 and TRBJ2-2; D might be TRBD2 (7 bases). Trimming left V 6 bases short and J 5 bases short, with 16 bases between. The V gene's germline CDR1 is DFQATT and CDR2 SNEGSKA (reference sequence). This CDR3 spans 14 amino acids. The CDR3 nucleotides read TGCAGTGCCCCCCTGCGGGGGACAACCGGGGAGCTGTTTTTT. This codes for CSAPLRGTTGELFF.

The J gene is TRBJ2-1, the V gene TRBV4-1; perhaps TRBD1 as D (6 bases). The germline V gene encodes CDR1 MGHRA and CDR2 YSYEKL. Between the trimmed V and J ends, which lost 0 bases and 10 bases, there was a span of 10 bases. The CDR3 contains 13 residues. The CDR3 sequence is CASSQDQGTEQFF. CDR3 nucleotides: TGCGCCAGCAGCCAAGATCAAGGGACAGAGCAGTTCTTC.

The chain employs TRBV29-1 and TRBJ2-5, with D tentatively TRBD1 (6 bases). CDR3 length: 13 amino acids. Germline values: CDR1 SQVTM, CDR2 ANQGSEA. Trimming stripped 0 bases from V and 5 bases from J, with 10 bases between. CDR3 loop: CSVEEQGVETQYF. CDR3 coding DNA: TGCAGCGTTGAAGAACAGGGTGTCGAGACCCAGTACTTC.

This sequence joins TRBV9 and TRBJ2-3, with D maybe TRBD1 (6 bases). The CDR3 totals 11 residues. The V end was cut by 4 bases, the J end by 8 bases, with 8 bases between. Germline V gene lookup returns CDR1 SGDLS and CDR2 YYNGEE. CDR3 in DNA: TGTGCCAGCAGCTCAGGGGTTACGCAGTATTTT. This encodes CASSSGVTQYF.

This chain connects TRBV6-5 to TRBJ2-3; either TRBD1 or TRBD2 may fit D (5 bases each). This CDR3 is 14 amino acids long. Germline-derived CDR1 and CDR2 are MNHEY and SVGAGI. The V end lost 0 bases, the J end lost 4 bases, and 8 bases lay between the germline ends. The CDR3 coding sequence is TGTGCCAGCAGTTACTCCCAGGGAGCAGATACGCAGTATTTT. Protein: CASSYSQGADTQYF.

The chain uses TRBV20-1 and TRBJ1-6; the match to TRBD1 covers 8 bases. Germline V CDR1 and CDR2: DFQATT, SNEGSKA (reference sequence). The CDR3 is made up of 13 amino acids. V shed 2 bases, J shed 10 bases, and the junction held 4 bases outside the gene matches. The chain's CDR3 is CSARPTGGSPLHF. The CDR3 DNA reads as TGCAGTGCTAGACCAACAGGGGGGTCACCCCTCCACTTT.

V is TRBV20-1 and J is TRBJ2-3, with D tentatively TRBD1 (5 bases). Trimming shortened V by 1 base and J by 4 bases, and 6 bases separated the two germline ends. The CDR3 contains 12 residues. CDR1 is DFQATT, CDR2 SNEGSKA, per germline (reference sequence). CDR3 sequence (DNA): TGCAGTGCTAGAGGCAGGGCAGATACGCAGTATTTT. This sequence encodes CSARGRADTQYF.

The chain has TRBV20-1 and TRBJ2-7; D possibly corresponds to TRBD1 (6 bases). The V gene's germline CDR1 is DFQATT and CDR2 SNEGSKA (reference sequence). CDR3 length: 13 amino acids. The germline V and J ends were trimmed by 1 base and 7 bases, with 14 bases remaining between them. The CDR3 DNA is TGCAGTGCTAGAGTATCAGGGGTGGGAGAGCAGTACTTC. Translated, it gives CSARVSGVGEQYF.